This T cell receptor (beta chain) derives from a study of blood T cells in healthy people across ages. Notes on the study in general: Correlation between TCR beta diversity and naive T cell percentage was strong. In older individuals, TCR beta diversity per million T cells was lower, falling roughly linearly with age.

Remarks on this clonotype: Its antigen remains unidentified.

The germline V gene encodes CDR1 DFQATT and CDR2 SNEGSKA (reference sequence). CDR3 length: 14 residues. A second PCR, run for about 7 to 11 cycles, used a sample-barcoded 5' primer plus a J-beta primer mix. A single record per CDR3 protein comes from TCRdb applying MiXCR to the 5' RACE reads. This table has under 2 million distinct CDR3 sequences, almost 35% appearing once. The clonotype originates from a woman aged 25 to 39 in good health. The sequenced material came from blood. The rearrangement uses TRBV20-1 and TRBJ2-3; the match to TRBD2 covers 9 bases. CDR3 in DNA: TGCGGTGAAACGGGGACTAGCCTAACAGATACGCAGTATTTT. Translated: CGETGTSLTDTQYF.